Sequencing of this T cell receptor beta chain was carried out in a study of blood T cells in healthy people across ages. Whole-study findings and limits: The study found more naive CD4+ cells and higher diversity in long-lived than aged donors. Roughly linear age-related decline in beta diversity appeared, significant by age roughly 40.

Primers used in a second PCR of about 6 to 12 cycles were a sample-barcoded 5' primer and a J-beta primer mix. TCRdb re-analysed the 5' RACE reads in MiXCR, keeping a single row per CDR3 protein. This table holds under 2 million distinct CDR3 sequences, 30% to 35% found once. About this clonotype: Its antigen remains unknown.

V lost 1 base and J 4 bases, leaving 13 bases between the germline ends. The CDR3 is made up of 15 amino acids. CDR1 and CDR2 (germline): SGHVS, FQNEAQ. The chain combines TRBV7-8 with TRBJ1-2; D unclear. This sequence was found in a woman between 25 and 40 years old in good health. Sequences were obtained from blood. CDR3 in DNA: TGTGCCAGCAGCTTAGTCTCCCCCGCCGTCTATGGCTACACCTTC. This codes for CASSLVSPAVYGYTF.